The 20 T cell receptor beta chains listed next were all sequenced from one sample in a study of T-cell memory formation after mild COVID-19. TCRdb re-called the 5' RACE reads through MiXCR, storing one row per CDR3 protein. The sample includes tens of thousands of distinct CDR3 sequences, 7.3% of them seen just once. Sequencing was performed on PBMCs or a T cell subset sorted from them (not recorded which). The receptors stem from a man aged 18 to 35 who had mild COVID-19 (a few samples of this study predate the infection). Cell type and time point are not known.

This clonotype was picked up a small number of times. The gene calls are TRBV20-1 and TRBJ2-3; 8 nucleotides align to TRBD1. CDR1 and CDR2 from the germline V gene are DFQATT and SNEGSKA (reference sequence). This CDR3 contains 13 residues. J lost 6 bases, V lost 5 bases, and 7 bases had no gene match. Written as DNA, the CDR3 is TGCAGTGCTCCCGACAGGGGACTGGATACGCAGTATTTT. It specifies CSAPDRGLDTQYF.

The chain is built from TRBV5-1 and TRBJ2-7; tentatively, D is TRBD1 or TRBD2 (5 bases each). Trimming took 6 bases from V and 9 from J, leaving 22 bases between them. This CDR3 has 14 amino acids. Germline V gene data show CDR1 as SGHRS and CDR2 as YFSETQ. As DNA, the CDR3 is TGCGCCAGCAACCCGGGACCCACTACAGGAGGGCAGTACTTC. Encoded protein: CASNPGPTTGGQYF.

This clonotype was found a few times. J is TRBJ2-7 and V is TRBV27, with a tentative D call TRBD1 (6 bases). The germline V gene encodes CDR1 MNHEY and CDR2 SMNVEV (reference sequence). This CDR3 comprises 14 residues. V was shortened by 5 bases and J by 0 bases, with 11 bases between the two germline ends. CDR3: CASSPRQVSYEQYF. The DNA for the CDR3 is TGTGCCAGCAGTCCGCGACAGGTCTCCTACGAGCAGTACTTC.

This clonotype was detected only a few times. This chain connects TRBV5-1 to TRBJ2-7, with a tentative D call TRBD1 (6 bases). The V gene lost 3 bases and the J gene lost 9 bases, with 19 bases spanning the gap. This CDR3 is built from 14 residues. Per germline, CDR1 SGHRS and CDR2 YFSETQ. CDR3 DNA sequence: TGCGCCAGCAGCTCCATGGACAGACAGGCGAGGCAGTACTTC. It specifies CASSSMDRQARQYF. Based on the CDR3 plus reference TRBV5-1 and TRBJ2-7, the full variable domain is KAGVTQTPRYLIKTRGQQVTLSCSPISGHRSVSWYQQTPGQGLQFLFEYFSETQRNKGNFPGRFSGRQFSNSRSEMNVSTLELGDSALYLCASSSMDRQARQYFGPGTRLTVT.

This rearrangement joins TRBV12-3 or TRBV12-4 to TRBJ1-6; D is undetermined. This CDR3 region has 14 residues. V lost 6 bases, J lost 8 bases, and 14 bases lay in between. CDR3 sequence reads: CASSRSENYSPLHF. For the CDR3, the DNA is TGTGCCAGCAGCCGCAGCGAAAATTATTCACCCCTCCACTTT.

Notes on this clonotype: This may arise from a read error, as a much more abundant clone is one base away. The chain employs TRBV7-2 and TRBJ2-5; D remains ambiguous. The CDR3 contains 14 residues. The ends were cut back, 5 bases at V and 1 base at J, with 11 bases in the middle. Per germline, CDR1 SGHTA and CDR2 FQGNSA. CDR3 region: CASSPLLSQETQYF. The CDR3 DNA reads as TGTGCCAGCAGCCCACTACTATCCCAAGAGACCCAGTACTTC.

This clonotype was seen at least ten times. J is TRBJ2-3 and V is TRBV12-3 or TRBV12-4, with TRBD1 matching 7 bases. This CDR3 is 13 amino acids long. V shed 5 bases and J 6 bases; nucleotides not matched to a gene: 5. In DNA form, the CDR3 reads TGTGCCAGCAGTCCAAGACAGGGCGATACGCAGTATTTT. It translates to CASSPRQGDTQYF.

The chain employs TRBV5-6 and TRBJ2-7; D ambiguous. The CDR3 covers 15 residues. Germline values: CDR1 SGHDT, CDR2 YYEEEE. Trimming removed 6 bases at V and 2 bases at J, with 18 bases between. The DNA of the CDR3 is TGTGCCAGCACCCTTGAGGCCGGACCTACCTACGAGCAGTACTTC. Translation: CASTLEAGPTYEQYF. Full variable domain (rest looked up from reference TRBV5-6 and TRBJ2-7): DAGVTQSPTHLIKTRGQQVTLRCSPKSGHDTVSWYQQALGQGPQFIFQYYEEEERQRGNFPDRFSGHQFPNYSSELNVNALLLGDSALYLCASTLEAGPTYEQYFGPGTRLTVT.

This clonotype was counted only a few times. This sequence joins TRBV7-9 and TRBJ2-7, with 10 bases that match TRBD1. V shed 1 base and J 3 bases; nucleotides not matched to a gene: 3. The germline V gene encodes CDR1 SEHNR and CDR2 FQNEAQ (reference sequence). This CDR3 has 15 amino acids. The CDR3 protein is CASSLGGTGDYEQYV. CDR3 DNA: TGTGCCAGCAGCTTAGGAGGGACAGGGGACTACGAGCAGTACGTC.

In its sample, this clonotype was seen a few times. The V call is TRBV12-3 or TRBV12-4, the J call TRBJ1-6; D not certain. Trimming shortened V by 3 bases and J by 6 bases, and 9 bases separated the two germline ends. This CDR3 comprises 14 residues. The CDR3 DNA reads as TGTGCCAGCAGTTTGTTCAGGCGTAATTCACCCCTCCACTTT. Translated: CASSLFRRNSPLHF.

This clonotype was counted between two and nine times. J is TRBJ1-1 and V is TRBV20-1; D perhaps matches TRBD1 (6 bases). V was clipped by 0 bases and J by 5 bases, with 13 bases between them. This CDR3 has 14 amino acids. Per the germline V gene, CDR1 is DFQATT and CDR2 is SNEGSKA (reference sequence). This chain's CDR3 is CSARDRQEGTEAFF. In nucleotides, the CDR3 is TGCAGTGCTAGAGACAGACAGGAGGGGACTGAAGCTTTCTTT.

CDR3 region: CASSNAGTVIYGYTF. The CDR3 bases are TGTGCCAGCTCCAATGCCGGGACCGTAATCTATGGCTACACCTTC. The V gene is TRBV12-3 or TRBV12-4, the J gene TRBJ1-2; D is perhaps TRBD1 (5 bases). With 8 bases removed from V and 4 bases from J, the gap between germline ends came to 20 bases. There are 15 residues in the CDR3.

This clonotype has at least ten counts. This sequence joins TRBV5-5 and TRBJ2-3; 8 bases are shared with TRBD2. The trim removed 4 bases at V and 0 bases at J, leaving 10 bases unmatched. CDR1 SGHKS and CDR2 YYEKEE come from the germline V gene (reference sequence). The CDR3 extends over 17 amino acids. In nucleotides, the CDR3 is TGTGCCAGCAGCCCCGGCCTAGCGGGTCGGAGCACAGATACGCAGTATTTT. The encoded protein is CASSPGLAGRSTDTQYF. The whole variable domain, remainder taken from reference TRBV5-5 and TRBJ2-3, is DAGVTQSPTHLIKTRGQQVTLRCSPISGHKSVSWYQQVLGQGPQFIFQYYEKEERGRGNFPDRFSARQFPNYSSELNVNALLLGDSALYLCASSPGLAGRSTDTQYFGPGTRLTVL.

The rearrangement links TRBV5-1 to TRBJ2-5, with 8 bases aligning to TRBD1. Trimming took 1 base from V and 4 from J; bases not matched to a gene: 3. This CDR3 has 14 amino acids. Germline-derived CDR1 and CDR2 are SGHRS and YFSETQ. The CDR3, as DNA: TGCGCCAGCAGCTTGCAGGGGGCTCGAGAGACCCAGTACTTC. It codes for CASSLQGARETQYF. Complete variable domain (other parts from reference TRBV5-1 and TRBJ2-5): KAGVTQTPRYLIKTRGQQVTLSCSPISGHRSVSWYQQTPGQGLQFLFEYFSETQRNKGNFPGRFSGRQFSNSRSEMNVSTLELGDSALYLCASSLQGARETQYFGPGTRLLVL.

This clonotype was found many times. CDR3 sequence: CASSFSGSSYEQYF. In DNA form, the CDR3 reads TGTGCCAGCAGCTTCTCGGGGAGCTCCTACGAGCAGTACTTC. The chain joins TRBV7-2 to TRBJ2-7, with D perhaps TRBD2 (5 bases). The CDR3 length is 14 residues. CDR1 SGHTA and CDR2 FQGNSA come from the germline V gene. V lost 3 bases to trimming and J lost 0 bases, with 9 bases between them.

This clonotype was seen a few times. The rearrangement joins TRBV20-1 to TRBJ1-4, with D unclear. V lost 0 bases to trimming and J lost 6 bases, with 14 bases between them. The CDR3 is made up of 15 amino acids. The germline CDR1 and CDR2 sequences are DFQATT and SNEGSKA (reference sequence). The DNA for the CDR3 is TGCAGTGCTAGAGACCCGACACAGTCGGATGAAAAACTGTTTTTT. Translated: CSARDPTQSDEKLFF.

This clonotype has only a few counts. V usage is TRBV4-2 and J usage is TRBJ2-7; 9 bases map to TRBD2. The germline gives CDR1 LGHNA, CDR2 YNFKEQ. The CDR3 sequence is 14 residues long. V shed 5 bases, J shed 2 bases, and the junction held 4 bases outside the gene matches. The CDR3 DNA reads TGTGCCAGCAGCGAGGCGGGGGGGCCCTACGAGCAGTACTTC. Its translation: CASSEAGGPYEQYF.

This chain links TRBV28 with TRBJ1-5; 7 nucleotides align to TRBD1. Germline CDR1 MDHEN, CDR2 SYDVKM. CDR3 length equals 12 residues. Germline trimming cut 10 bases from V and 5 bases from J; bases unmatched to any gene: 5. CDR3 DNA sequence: TGTGCCACCAGACAGGGTGATCAGCCCCAGCATTTT. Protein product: CATRQGDQPQHF.

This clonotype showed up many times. CDR3 in amino acids: CASSTAGYYNEQFF. In DNA, the CDR3 is TGTGCCAGCTCGACGGCAGGGTACTACAATGAGCAGTTCTTC. J is TRBJ2-1 and V is TRBV7-9; D is perhaps TRBD1 (5 bases). The CDR3 totals 14 residues. CDR1 is SEHNR, CDR2 FQNEAQ, per germline (reference sequence). Deletions cut 8 bases from V and 3 bases from J, with 14 bases between.

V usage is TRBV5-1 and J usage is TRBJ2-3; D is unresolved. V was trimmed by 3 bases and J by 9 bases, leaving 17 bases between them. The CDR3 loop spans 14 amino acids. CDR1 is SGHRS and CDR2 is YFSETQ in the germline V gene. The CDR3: CASSSQGPAGTQYF. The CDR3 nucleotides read TGCGCCAGCAGCTCCCAAGGTCCGGCAGGAACGCAGTATTTT.